The source of this TCR beta chain is a study of T cells in Graves' hyperthyroidism and ophthalmopathy. Findings and limits, study-wide: Blood also contained most expanded thyroid clonotypes above 0.001. Progression to ophthalmopathy was predicted a median of roughly 6.5 months early.

The hyperthyroidism was newly diagnosed and had lasted under 2 months; the patients were aged 18 to 65. Every diagnosis used clinical symptoms, serum thyroxine and TRAb, thyroid ultrasound and orbital computed tomography. The CDR3 is 15 residues long. CDR1 is GTSNPN and CDR2 is SVGIG in the germline V gene (reference sequence). V was clipped by 3 bases and J by 4 bases, with 15 bases between them. This clonotype showed up many times. Its antigen is as yet unknown. Amplification targeted TCR beta CDR3 regions from RNA transcripts. With the HTBI primer set, the TCR CDR3 went through a first round of RT-PCR. TCRdb used MiXCR to reprocess the multiplex PCR reads, holding one entry per CDR3 protein. The sample includes approximately 410,000 distinct CDR3 sequences, roughly an eighth of them seen just once.

This chain joins TRBV30 and TRBJ1-4; D may be TRBD1 (5 bases). Sequenced: blood. This clonotype was sampled from a woman under 30 with Graves' hyperthyroidism. In DNA form, the CDR3 reads TGTGCCTGGAGGCGCACGGGACCGAATAATGAAAAACTGTTTTTT. It yields the protein CAWRRTGPNNEKLFF.